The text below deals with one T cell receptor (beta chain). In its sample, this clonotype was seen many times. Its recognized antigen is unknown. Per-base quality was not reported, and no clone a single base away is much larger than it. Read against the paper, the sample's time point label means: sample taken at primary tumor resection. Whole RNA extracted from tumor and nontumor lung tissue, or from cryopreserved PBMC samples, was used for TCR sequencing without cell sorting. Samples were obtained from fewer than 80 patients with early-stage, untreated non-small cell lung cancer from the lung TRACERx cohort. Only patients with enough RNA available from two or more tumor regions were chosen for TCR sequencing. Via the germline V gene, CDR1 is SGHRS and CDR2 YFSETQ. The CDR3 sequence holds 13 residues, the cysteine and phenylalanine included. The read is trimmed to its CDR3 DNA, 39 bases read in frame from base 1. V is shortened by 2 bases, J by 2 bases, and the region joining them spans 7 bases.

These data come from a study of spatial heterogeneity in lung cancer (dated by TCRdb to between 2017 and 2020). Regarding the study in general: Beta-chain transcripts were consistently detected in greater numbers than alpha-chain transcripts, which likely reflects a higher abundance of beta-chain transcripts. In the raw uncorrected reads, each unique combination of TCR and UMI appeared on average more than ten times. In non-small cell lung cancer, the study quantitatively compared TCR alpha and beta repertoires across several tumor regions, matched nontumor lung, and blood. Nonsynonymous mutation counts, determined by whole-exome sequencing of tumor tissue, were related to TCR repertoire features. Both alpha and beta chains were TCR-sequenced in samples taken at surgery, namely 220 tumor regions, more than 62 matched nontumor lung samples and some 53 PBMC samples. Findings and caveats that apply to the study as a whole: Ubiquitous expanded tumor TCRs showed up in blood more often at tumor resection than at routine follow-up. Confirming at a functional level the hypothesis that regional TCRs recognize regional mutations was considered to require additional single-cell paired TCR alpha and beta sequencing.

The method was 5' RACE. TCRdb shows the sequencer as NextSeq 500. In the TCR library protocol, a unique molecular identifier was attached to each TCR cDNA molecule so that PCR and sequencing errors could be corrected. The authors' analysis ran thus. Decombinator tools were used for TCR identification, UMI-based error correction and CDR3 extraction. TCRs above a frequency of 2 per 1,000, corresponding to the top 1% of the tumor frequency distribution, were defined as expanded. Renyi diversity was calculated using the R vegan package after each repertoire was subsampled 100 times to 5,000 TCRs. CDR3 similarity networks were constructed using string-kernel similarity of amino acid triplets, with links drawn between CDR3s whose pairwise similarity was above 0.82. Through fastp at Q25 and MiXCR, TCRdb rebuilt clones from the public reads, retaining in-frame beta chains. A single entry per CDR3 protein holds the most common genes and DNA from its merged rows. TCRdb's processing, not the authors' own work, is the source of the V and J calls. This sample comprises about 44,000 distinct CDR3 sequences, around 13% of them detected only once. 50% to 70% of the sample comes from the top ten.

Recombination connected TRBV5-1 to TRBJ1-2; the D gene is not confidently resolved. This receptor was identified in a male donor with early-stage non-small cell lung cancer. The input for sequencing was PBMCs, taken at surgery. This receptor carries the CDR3 CASSFFRNYGYTF. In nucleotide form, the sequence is TGCGCCAGCAGCTTTTTCAGGAACTATGGCTACACCTTC.